These 24 T cell receptor beta chains originate from one sample sequenced in a study of blood T cell repertoires in COVID-19. Repertoires were generated with immunoSEQ multiplex PCR, while TCRdb's copy carries only in-frame clones and drops some. The table records around 160,000 clones, about 86% of them present only once. Material for sequencing was peripheral blood. The receptor set was obtained from a woman older than 75 with acute or convalescent COVID-19.

The chain uses TRBV9 and TRBJ2-2; 11 positions agree with TRBD2. Germline V gene sequence: CDR1 SGDLS, CDR2 YYNGEE. After removal of 0 bases from V and 4 bases from J, the junction contained 8 bases not matched to a gene. The CDR3 consists of 18 residues. Here the CDR3 reads CASSVGLAGGHVTGELFF. The CDR3 DNA follows: TGTGCCAGCAGCGTAGGTTTAGCGGGGGGGCACGTCACCGGGGAGCTGTTTTTT. Combining the CDR3 with reference TRBV9 and TRBJ2-2 gives the whole variable domain DSGVTQTPKHLITATGQRVTLRCSPRSGDLSVYWYQQSLDQGLQFLIQYYNGEERAKGNILERFSAQQFPDLHSELNLSSLELGDSALYFCASSVGLAGGHVTGELFFGEGSRLTVL.

This CDR3 reads CASSLAGNTEAFF. DNA of the CDR3: TGCGCCAGCAGCTTGGCAGGGAACACTGAAGCTTTCTTT. This rearrangement joins TRBV5-1 to TRBJ1-1; D not resolved. The V gene's germline CDR1 is SGHRS and CDR2 YFSETQ. The germline V and J ends were trimmed by 0 bases and 1 base, with 4 bases remaining between them. The CDR3 sequence is 13 residues long. The complete variable domain, with remaining parts taken from reference TRBV5-1 and TRBJ1-1, reads KAGVTQTPRYLIKTRGQQVTLSCSPISGHRSVSWYQQTPGQGLQFLFEYFSETQRNKGNFPGRFSGRQFSNSRSEMNVSTLELGDSALYLCASSLAGNTEAFFGQGTRLTVV.

This clone was found once. This specimen includes other DNA sequences encoding the same CDR3. The chain recombines TRBV5-5 with TRBJ1-5, with D possibly matching TRBD1 (5 bases). The germline V gene has CDR1 SGHKS and CDR2 YYEKEE (reference sequence). The CDR3 extends over 15 amino acids. Trimming shortened V by 0 bases and J by 4 bases, and 11 bases separated the two germline ends. This CDR3 is CASSLEGVSNQPQHF. CDR3 bases: TGTGCCAGCAGCTTGGAAGGGGTGTCTAATCAGCCCCAGCATTTT.

V usage is TRBV2 and J usage is TRBJ2-1; 9 bases agree with TRBD2. V dropped 5 bases and J dropped 8; count of bases not matched to a gene: 10. Germline CDR1 reads SNHLY; CDR2 reads FYNNEI. The length of the CDR3 is 15 residues. The DNA for the CDR3 is TGTGCCAGCAGTCGAAGGCGGGAGGGCCTTGATGAGCAGTTCTTC. This gives the protein CASSRRREGLDEQFF. The whole variable domain, filled in from reference TRBV2 and TRBJ2-1, reads EPEVTQTPSHQVTQMGQEVILRCVPISNHLYFYWYRQILGQKVEFLVSFYNNEISEKSEIFDDQFSVERPDGSNFTLKIRSTKLEDSAMYFCASSRRREGLDEQFFGPGTRLTVL.

This rearrangement joins TRBV4-1 to TRBJ2-7; D call uncertain. Germline CDR1 is MGHRA and CDR2 is YSYEKL. V was trimmed by 0 bases and J by 4 bases, leaving 25 bases between them. The CDR3 covers 19 residues. The CDR3 DNA sequence: TGCGCCAGCAGCCAAGATCTCTGGGCCGAAAACCCATTATTATACGAGCAGTACTTC. Amino acids: CASSQDLWAENPLLYEQYF.

The CDR3: CASSPKTGVYEQYF. The DNA of the CDR3 is TGTGCCAGCTCACCAAAGACAGGGGTCTACGAGCAGTACTTC. This chain uses TRBV18 with TRBJ2-7; TRBD1 matches 8 bases. The CDR3 sequence is 14 residues long. With V trimmed by 2 bases and J by 3 bases, 3 bases remained unmatched. Germline assignment: CDR1 KGHSH and CDR2 LQKENI.

This rearrangement joins TRBV6-5 to TRBJ2-7; 10 bases agree with TRBD2. The CDR3 spans 14 residues. Per germline, CDR1 MNHEY and CDR2 SVGAGI. V lost 8 bases, J lost 5 bases, and 9 bases stayed unmatched. For the CDR3, the DNA is TGTGCCAGCTCTAGAGCGGGGGGGTATGACGAGCAGTACTTC. It codes for CASSRAGGYDEQYF.

The chain is built from TRBV6-5 and TRBJ2-2, with unresolved D. Germline CDR1 MNHEY, CDR2 SVGAGI. CDR3 size: 13 residues. Trimming cost V 6 bases and J 0 bases, with 5 bases left between them. The CDR3 region is CASRDTNTGELFF. CDR3 DNA sequence: TGTGCCAGCAGAGACACGAACACCGGGGAGCTGTTTTTT.

This chain connects TRBV7-2 to TRBJ1-6, with 10 bases that match TRBD1. Germline-derived CDR1 and CDR2 are SGHTA and FQGNSA. The length of the CDR3 is 14 residues. With V trimmed by 5 bases and J by 13 bases, 8 bases remained unmatched. The CDR3: CASSLSGTGDPLHF. The CDR3 DNA follows: TGTGCCAGCAGCCTATCCGGGACAGGGGATCCCCTCCACTTT.

The chain has TRBV14 and TRBJ2-7; the D gene is possibly TRBD1 (6 bases). The CDR3 extends over 16 amino acids. Germline V gives CDR1 SGHDN, CDR2 FVKESK. The V gene lost 4 bases and the J gene lost 5 bases, with 21 bases spanning the gap. The CDR3 DNA reads TGTGCCAGCAGCCGTGAGACCGGGACACGATCGAACGAGCAGTACTTC. Amino acids: CASSRETGTRSNEQYF.

V is TRBV19 and J is TRBJ2-4; D perhaps matches TRBD1 (5 bases). Germline values: CDR1 LNHDA, CDR2 SQIVND (reference sequence). This CDR3 is 16 amino acids long. Trimming took 7 bases from V and 1 from J, leaving 17 bases between them. CDR3 protein: CASNSAQGNAKNIQYF. DNA of the CDR3: TGTGCCAGTAATTCCGCGCAGGGAAATGCCAAAAACATTCAGTACTTC.

CDR3 bases: TGCGCCAGCAGCTTAACAGGGGAATACTATGGCTACACCTTC. It translates to CASSLTGEYYGYTF. This sequence joins TRBV5-1 and TRBJ1-2, with 7 bases lining up with TRBD1. CDR1 is SGHRS and CDR2 is YFSETQ in the germline V gene. There are 14 residues in the CDR3. J gave up 3 bases and V 2 bases, and 4 bases lay outside the gene matches.

This sequence joins TRBV7-9 and TRBJ2-7; 7 bases line up with TRBD1. CDR3 length: 13 residues. CDR1 is SEHNR, CDR2 FQNEAQ, per germline (reference sequence). V shed 6 bases and J 2 bases; nucleotides not matched to a gene: 4. CDR3 in amino acids: CASRQGQAYEQYF. The CDR3 DNA follows: TGTGCCAGCAGGCAAGGACAGGCCTACGAGCAGTACTTC.

The V and J genes are TRBV6-6 and TRBJ2-1, with 7 bases identical to TRBD1. The CDR3 runs to 14 residues. V shed 6 bases and J 1 base; nucleotides not matched to a gene: 3. The germline V gene encodes CDR1 MNHNY and CDR2 SVGAGI (reference sequence). The CDR3 spells CASRAGGSYNEQFF. The CDR3 nucleotides are TGTGCCAGCAGAGCAGGGGGATCCTACAATGAGCAGTTCTTC.

The chain carries TRBV9 and TRBJ1-5; D is possibly TRBD1 (5 bases). This CDR3 has 15 amino acids. Trimming stripped 0 bases from V and 5 bases from J, with 12 bases between. Germline V CDR1 and CDR2: SGDLS, YYNGEE. In DNA, the CDR3 is TGTGCCAGCAGCGTAGCCCCAGGGTCGGATCAGCCCCAGCATTTT. It specifies CASSVAPGSDQPQHF.

V is TRBV6-2 or TRBV6-3 and J is TRBJ1-5; 11 bases align to TRBD1. Losses at the gene ends were 5 bases for V and 5 bases for J; bases not matched to a gene: 2. The length of the CDR3 is 14 residues. Germline V gene sequence: CDR1 MNHEY, CDR2 SVGEGT. The CDR3 protein is CASSRDRGYQPQHF. The CDR3 DNA reads as TGTGCCAGCAGTCGGGACAGGGGGTATCAGCCCCAGCATTTT.

This clone was picked up one time. This chain joins TRBV3-1 (or the pseudogene TRBV3-2) and TRBJ1-1, with D hard to call. V lost 6 bases and J lost 2, with 10 bases in between. Germline V CDR1 and CDR2: LGHDT, YNNKEL (reference sequence). The CDR3 is 13 amino acids. CDR3 bases: TGTGCCAGCAGACCACAACGAAACACTGAAGCTTTCTTT. Translated: CASRPQRNTEAFF.

V and J are TRBV5-4 and TRBJ2-5; the D gene is possibly TRBD2 (7 bases). The CDR3 has 17 residues. CDR1 is SGHNT, CDR2 YYREEE, per germline (reference sequence). Trimming took 2 bases from V and 4 from J, leaving 21 bases between them. The CDR3 spells CASSFFTGGGLGETQYF. CDR3 bases: TGTGCCAGCAGCTTTTTCACGGGGGGCGGCCTCGGAGAGACCCAGTACTTC. The complete variable domain, with remaining parts taken from reference TRBV5-4 and TRBJ2-5, reads ETGVTQSPTHLIKTRGQQVTLRCSSQSGHNTVSWYQQALGQGPQFIFQYYREEENGRGNFPPRFSGLQFPNYSSELNVNALELDDSALYLCASSFFTGGGLGETQYFGPGTRLLVL.

The chain employs TRBV7-2 and TRBJ1-3, with a possible D match to TRBD1 (5 bases). The germline V and J ends were trimmed by 1 base and 2 bases, with 12 bases remaining between them. The CDR3 spans 16 residues. Germline V gene lookup returns CDR1 SGHTA and CDR2 FQGNSA. The CDR3 nucleotides are TGTGCCAGCAGCTTAGATTTACCCAGGGCTGGAAACACCATATATTTT. Amino acid sequence: CASSLDLPRAGNTIYF.

V is TRBV27 and J is TRBJ2-3; 11 bases fit TRBD2. The CDR3 is made up of 16 amino acids. Germline CDR1 reads MNHEY; CDR2 reads SMNVEV (reference sequence). J lost 3 bases, V lost 6 bases, and 8 bases had no gene match. In DNA, the CDR3 is TGTGCCAGCAGCCCCACCCGACTAGCGGGGACAGATACGCAGTATTTT. Translation: CASSPTRLAGTDTQYF.

This clone has only one observation. The CDR3 sequence: CSASSTTAGRAGEQYF. DNA for the CDR3: TGCAGTGCTAGTTCAACAACGGCGGGGAGGGCTGGCGAGCAGTACTTC. The chain recombines TRBV20-1 with TRBJ2-7, with TRBD2 matching over 7 bases. The V gene's germline CDR1 is DFQATT and CDR2 SNEGSKA (reference sequence). The CDR3 loop spans 16 amino acids. Trimming removed 3 bases from V and 6 bases from J; junction bases left unmatched: 17.

The genes are TRBV10-3 and TRBJ2-7; D is unresolved. CDR3 length: 13 amino acids. Trimming pared 0 bases from V and 7 bases from J, leaving 10 bases between. The germline gives CDR1 ENHRY, CDR2 SYGVKD. CDR3 bases: TGTGCCATCAGTGAGTCCCATAGGAGTGAGCAGTACTTC. Amino acid sequence: CAISESHRSEQYF.

This chain uses TRBV19 with TRBJ2-7; TRBD1 might be the D (5 bases). The CDR3 covers 13 residues. From germline, CDR1 is LNHDA and CDR2 SQIVND (reference sequence). Trimming removed 11 bases from V and 1 base from J, with 15 bases in between. The CDR3 DNA sequence: TGTGCCTCCCGGCAGACAGCTTCCTACGAGCAGTACTTC. Translated, it gives CASRQTASYEQYF.

This clone was recorded only once. The chain links TRBV19 to TRBJ1-2, with D possibly being TRBD1 (6 bases). This CDR3 has 13 residues. Looked up from germline, CDR1 is LNHDA and CDR2 is SQIVND (reference sequence). Trimming removed 3 bases at V and 7 bases at J, with 12 bases between. The CDR3 region has the DNA TGTGCCAGTAGTATCGGACAGTCATCTGGCTACACCTTC. Encoded protein: CASSIGQSSGYTF.